This entry lists 32 T cell receptor beta chains sequenced from one sample in a study of low-dose radiotherapy and immunotherapy resistance in tumors. TRAV and TRBV primers primed cDNA for both TCRalpha and TCRbeta. TCRs underwent about 22 PCR cycles of amplification with a constant-region primer and V-primer adapter. TCRdb recomputed calls from the reads with MiXCR, one row per CDR3 protein. Here the sample spans around 100,000 distinct CDR3 sequences, 20% to 25% being singletons. The time point here: after trial treatment. Treatment of the sample: LDRT plus nivolumab, ipilimumab, low-dose cyclophosphamide and aspirin (RACIN trial). Sequencing used PBMCs, obtained after low-dose radiotherapy plus immunotherapy. These receptors were collected from a female donor with ovarian cancer.

The chain carries TRBV7-2 and TRBJ2-7, with 7 positions matching TRBD2. There are 16 residues in the CDR3. Germline trimming cut 5 bases from V and 3 bases from J; bases unmatched to any gene: 13. CDR1 and CDR2 from the germline V gene are SGHTA and FQGNSA. The CDR3 reads CASSPDGAGVVYEQYF. The DNA for the CDR3 is TGTGCCAGCAGCCCGGATGGTGCGGGAGTAGTCTACGAGCAGTACTTC.

This clonotype occurred many times. V usage is TRBV28 and J usage is TRBJ2-3, with D perhaps matching TRBD1 or TRBD2 (5 bases each). The CDR3 consists of 14 residues. CDR1 is MDHEN and CDR2 is SYDVKM in the germline V gene. The ends were cut back, 4 bases at V and 2 bases at J, with 10 bases in the middle. The CDR3 loop reads CASSSGPLTDTQYF. Here the CDR3 DNA reads TGTGCCAGCAGTTCGGGGCCCCTCACAGATACGCAGTATTTT.

This clonotype occurred many times. The rearrangement links TRBV15 to TRBJ2-5; D is uncertain. Per germline, CDR1 LNHNV and CDR2 YYDKDF (reference sequence). Trimming took off 0 bases at V and 4 bases at J, with 12 bases between the two ends. The CDR3 runs 15 residues. This CDR3 reads CATSRDLNFRETQYF. In DNA form, the CDR3 reads TGTGCCACCAGCAGAGATCTTAACTTTAGAGAGACCCAGTACTTC.

This clonotype was counted at least ten times. The rearrangement uses TRBV16 and TRBJ1-1; D uncertain. The CDR3 has 15 amino acids. Trimming took 0 bases from V and 4 from J, leaving 12 bases between them. CDR1 is KGHSY and CDR2 is FQNENV in the germline V gene. The CDR3 loop reads CASSQSVAGGTEAFF. The CDR3 DNA is TGTGCCAGCAGCCAATCGGTGGCGGGCGGCACTGAAGCTTTCTTT.

V usage is TRBV9 and J usage is TRBJ1-6, with 7 bases identical to TRBD1. The germline gives CDR1 SGDLS, CDR2 YYNGEE. V lost 4 bases, J lost 0 bases, and 7 bases stayed unmatched. The CDR3 extends over 17 amino acids. The CDR3 sequence is CASSFRDSNSYNSPLHF. CDR3 coding DNA: TGTGCCAGCAGCTTCCGGGACAGTAACTCCTATAATTCACCCCTCCACTTT.

This clonotype was counted at least ten times. This chain uses TRBV6-2 or TRBV6-3 with TRBJ2-7; TRBD2 matches 10 bases. Trimming took 8 bases from V and 3 from J; bases not matched to a gene: 10. This CDR3 has 15 residues. Germline CDR1 and CDR2: MNHEY and SVGEGT. CDR3 sequence reads: CASSLWASGSYEQYF. The DNA for the CDR3 is TGTGCCAGCTCCCTTTGGGCTAGCGGGAGCTACGAGCAGTACTTC.

A few counts support this clonotype. This chain joins TRBV30 and TRBJ1-1, with D possibly being TRBD1 (6 bases). In germline, CDR1 is GTSNPN, CDR2 SVGIG (reference sequence). CDR3 length: 14 residues. V was pared by 7 bases and J by 5 bases, with 20 bases between. CDR3: CASQRPGHWTEAFF. In DNA, the CDR3 is TGTGCCTCTCAACGACCGGGACACTGGACTGAAGCTTTCTTT.

As concerns this clonotype: The likely explanation is a read error, given a far larger clone one base away. V and J are TRBV24-1 and TRBJ2-7; D is unresolved. Per the germline V gene, CDR1 is KGHDR and CDR2 is SFDVKD. V was shortened by 6 bases and J by 7 bases, with 21 bases between the two germline ends. This CDR3 has 15 amino acids. The CDR3 sequence: CATSSRTVTYNEQYF. The CDR3 nucleotides are TGTGCCACCAGTTCTCGGACGGTCACCTACAATGAGCAGTACTTC.

This clonotype came up many times. The chain links TRBV6-2 or TRBV6-3 to TRBJ2-7; D may be TRBD1 (7 bases). CDR3 length: 16 amino acids. With 10 bases removed from V and 1 base from J, the gap between germline ends came to 23 bases. Germline loops: CDR1 MNHEY, CDR2 SVGEGT. The CDR3 reads CATTLGSQGGSYEQYF. CDR3 in DNA: TGTGCCACTACCCTCGGGAGTCAGGGGGGATCCTACGAGCAGTACTTC.

This clonotype came up once. The chain combines TRBV20-1 with TRBJ1-5; 10 nucleotides line up with TRBD1. This CDR3 comprises 16 residues. From germline, CDR1 is DFQATT and CDR2 SNEGSKA (reference sequence). J gave up 3 bases and V 5 bases, and 10 bases lay outside the gene matches. CDR3 sequence reads: CSAGPVDRGNNQPQHF. CDR3 in DNA: TGCAGTGCTGGCCCCGTGGACAGGGGGAACAATCAGCCCCAGCATTTT.

The sample holds many counts of this clonotype. The chain employs TRBV5-1 and TRBJ1-1; a possible D gene is TRBD1 (6 bases). The CDR3 covers 14 residues. V was pared by 4 bases and J by 6 bases, with 16 bases between. Germline V CDR1 and CDR2: SGHRS, YFSETQ. DNA for the CDR3: TGCGCCAGCAGCACGGGACAAGTGCGACCTGAAGCTTTCTTT. Its translation: CASSTGQVRPEAFF.

This clonotype occurred many times. The genes are TRBV7-2 and TRBJ2-2; unclear D gene. Per the germline V gene, CDR1 is SGHTA and CDR2 is FQGNSA. With 0 bases removed from V and 5 bases from J, the gap between germline ends came to 13 bases. This CDR3 spans 16 amino acids. The CDR3 DNA sequence: TGTGCCAGCAGCTTAGCGGGCAGGCCTGGAACCGGGGAGCTGTTTTTT. Its translation: CASSLAGRPGTGELFF. The full variable domain, with the rest looked up from reference TRBV7-2 and TRBJ2-2, is GAGVSQSPSNKVTEKGKDVELRCDPISGHTALYWYRQSLGQGLEFLIYFQGNSAPDKSGLPSDRFSAERTGGSVSTLTIQRTQQEDSAVYLCASSLAGRPGTGELFFGEGSRLTVL.

Concerning this clonotype itself: This may arise from a read error, as a much more abundant clone is one base away. The V and J genes are TRBV27 and TRBJ1-6; 7 positions agree with TRBD1. J gave up 9 bases and V 6 bases, and 14 bases lay outside the gene matches. CDR1 and CDR2 (germline): MNHEY, SMNVEV (reference sequence). The CDR3 is made up of 16 amino acids. The CDR3 region is CASSLGGGGLGSPLHF. Written as DNA, the CDR3 is TGTGCCAGCAGCCTCGGGGGAGGGGGCCTGGGTTCACCCCTCCACTTT.

This clonotype has just a few counts. A far larger clone is a single base away, which makes a read error likely. The chain is built from TRBV12-3 or TRBV12-4 and TRBJ2-1; TRBD2 might be the D (5 bases). This CDR3 has 15 residues. V was shortened by 6 bases and J by 13 bases, with 25 bases between the two germline ends. The CDR3 coding sequence is TGTGCCAGCAGCCCTCACGGGAACCTCCCCCAGACCCAGTTCTTC. This gives the protein CASSPHGNLPQTQFF.

This clonotype was recorded many times. This chain connects TRBV5-4 to TRBJ2-5, with D possibly TRBD1 on 6 matching bases. V dropped 6 bases and J dropped 6 bases, with 12 bases sitting between them. Germline V CDR1 and CDR2: SGHNT, YYREEE (reference sequence). The CDR3 length is 12 residues. The CDR3 here is CASNQDSQTQYF. CDR3 in DNA: TGTGCCAGCAACCAGGACAGCCAGACCCAGTACTTC.

This clonotype was seen ten or more times. V is TRBV3-1 and J is TRBJ1-1; a possible D gene is TRBD1 (6 bases). The CDR3 has 13 residues. Germline V lookup: CDR1 LGHDT, CDR2 YNNKEL (reference sequence). Trimming took 0 bases from V and 9 from J, leaving 11 bases between them. CDR3 protein: CASSQDQQGKAFF. The CDR3 nucleotides are TGTGCCAGCAGCCAAGATCAGCAGGGGAAAGCTTTCTTT. The full variable domain, in which reference TRBV3-1 and TRBJ1-1 provide the parts outside the CDR3, is DTAVSQTPKYLVTQMGNDKSIKCEQNLGHDTMYWYKQDSKKFLKIMFSYNNKELIINETVPNRFSPKSPDKAHLNLHINSLELGDSAVYFCASSQDQQGKAFFGQGTRLTVV.

This clonotype occurred many times. The chain joins TRBV16 to TRBJ2-1; no reliable D call. CDR1 KGHSY and CDR2 FQNENV come from the germline V gene. Trimming left V 1 base short and J 2 bases short, with 12 bases between. This CDR3 region has 16 residues. The chain's CDR3 is CASSQFSGLPYNEQFF. The CDR3 nucleotides read TGTGCCAGCAGCCAATTCTCCGGGTTGCCCTACAATGAGCAGTTCTTC.

This rearrangement joins TRBV20-1 to TRBJ2-1; 9 bases agree with TRBD2. The V gene's germline CDR1 is DFQATT and CDR2 SNEGSKA (reference sequence). The J segment lost 4 bases and the V segment lost 2 bases, leaving 9 bases of the junction unmatched. CDR3 length: 16 amino acids. The chain's CDR3 is CSARQLGLASYNEQFF. The DNA for the CDR3 is TGCAGTGCTAGACAACTAGGACTAGCGAGTTACAATGAGCAGTTCTTC.

In this sample, this clonotype turned up many times. The gene calls are TRBV29-1 and TRBJ2-5; D is ambiguous. V was clipped by 4 bases and J by 5 bases, with 2 bases between them. The CDR3 totals 9 residues. Germline-derived CDR1 and CDR2 are SQVTM and ANQGSEA. CDR3 sequence (DNA): TGCAGCGTTGGGGAGACCCAGTACTTC. Translation gives CSVGETQYF.

On this clonotype: This sequence may be a read error, since a much larger clone differs from it by one base. Lacking the conserved final phenylalanine or tryptophan, this CDR3 likely reflects a read error. The rearrangement links TRBV4-1 to TRBJ2-5; D gene ambiguous. In germline, CDR1 is MGHRA, CDR2 YSYEKL. The CDR3 sequence is 12 residues long. With 1 base removed from V and 5 bases from J, the gap between germline ends came to 5 bases. The CDR3 spells CASSQVIETQYS. The CDR3 nucleotides are TGCGCCAGCAGCCAAGTAATCGAGACCCAGTACTCC.

This clonotype was seen ten or more times. The chain has TRBV7-6 and TRBJ2-2, with a possible D match to TRBD2 (5 bases). In germline, CDR1 is SGHVS, CDR2 FNYEAQ. CDR3 length: 13 residues. Trimming took 6 bases from V and 5 from J, leaving 10 bases between them. The CDR3 nucleotides read TGTGCCAGCAGACCTCTAGCAACCGGGGAGCTGTTTTTT. It is translated as CASRPLATGELFF.

This clonotype was detected ten times or more. The chain uses TRBV6-2 or TRBV6-3 and TRBJ2-1; 9 nucleotides match TRBD2. Germline CDR1 reads MNHEY; CDR2 reads SVGEGT. The CDR3 extends over 17 amino acids. The V segment lost 0 bases and the J segment 7 bases; nucleotides outside the gene matches: 10. CDR3 bases: TGTGCCAGCAGTTACTCAATGGCGGGGGGGCCGGGAAATGAGCAGTTCTTC. Amino acid sequence: CASSYSMAGGPGNEQFF.

This clonotype was observed many times. The chain couples TRBV7-3 to TRBJ2-3; 16 nucleotides agree with TRBD2. The CDR3 has 18 amino acids. Germline assignment: CDR1 SGHTA and CDR2 FQGTGA. Trimming at V came to 4 bases and at J to 7 bases, leaving 11 bases not matched to a gene. The chain's CDR3 is CASSWKSGTSGGGYTQYF. DNA for the CDR3: TGTGCCAGCAGCTGGAAGTCCGGGACTAGCGGGGGGGGATATACGCAGTATTTT.

The V and J genes are TRBV28 and TRBJ2-5, with TRBD1 matching over 7 bases. The trim removed 7 bases at V and 1 base at J, leaving 9 bases unmatched. The CDR3 is 15 amino acids. Germline V CDR1 and CDR2: MDHEN, SYDVKM. The DNA for the CDR3 is TGTGCCAGCAACCGAAACAGGGGATTCCAAGAGACCCAGTACTTC. Amino acid sequence: CASNRNRGFQETQYF.

V usage is TRBV1 and J usage is TRBJ2-2; TRBD1, the table's D call, was not compared with the DNA. TRBV1 is flagged as a pseudogene. The CDR3 is 15 residues long. The CDR3 protein is CTSSLGTGGTGELFF. The CDR3 DNA follows: TGCACCAGCAGCCTCGGGACAGGGGGCACCGGGGAGCTGTTTTTT.

J is TRBJ1-2 and V is TRBV5-1; unclear D gene. This CDR3 comprises 13 residues. Germline CDR1 reads SGHRS; CDR2 reads YFSETQ. Deletions cut 0 bases from V and 6 bases from J, with 9 bases between. The CDR3 region has the DNA TGCGCCAGCAGCTTGGGACCCGCCGATGGCTACACCTTC. Protein product: CASSLGPADGYTF.

This clonotype was seen many times. This chain joins TRBV18 and TRBJ1-4; D unresolved. The CDR3 covers 14 residues. The V and J ends lost 4 bases and 3 bases respectively, with 9 bases between them. The germline gives CDR1 KGHSH, CDR2 LQKENI. This CDR3 is CASSLGRANEKLFF. The CDR3 DNA reads TGTGCCAGCTCACTCGGACGAGCTAATGAAAAACTGTTTTTT. Full variable domain (remainder filled in from reference TRBV18 and TRBJ1-4): NAGVMQNPRHLVRRRGQEARLRCSPMKGHSHVYWYRQLPEEGLKFMVYLQKENIIDESGMPKERFSAEFPKEGPSILRIQQVVRGDSAAYFCASSLGRANEKLFFGSGTQLSVL.

This clonotype showed up many times. This rearrangement joins TRBV2 to TRBJ2-5; 9 bases map to TRBD2. The CDR3 is 16 residues long. Germline V lookup: CDR1 SNHLY, CDR2 FYNNEI. After removal of 1 base from V and 5 bases from J, the junction contained 8 bases not matched to a gene. CDR3 in amino acids: CASSEGGLASGETQYF. The CDR3 nucleotides are TGTGCCAGCAGTGAAGGAGGACTAGCGTCGGGGGAGACCCAGTACTTC.

This clonotype was observed many times. CDR3 amino acids: CASSLGLAGTAYEQYF. The DNA of the CDR3 is TGTGCCAGCAGTCTGGGACTAGCGGGAACTGCCTACGAGCAGTACTTC. This chain joins TRBV12-3 or TRBV12-4 and TRBJ2-7; 13 bases agree with TRBD2. The ends lost 5 bases at V and 2 bases at J; junction bases unmatched: 6. This CDR3 is 16 amino acids long.

A few counts support this clonotype. In nucleotides, the CDR3 is TGTGCCAGCAGACCCTACGGACAGAACTATGGCTACACCTTC. Amino acid sequence: CASRPYGQNYGYTF. This chain connects TRBV6-1 to TRBJ1-2, with D perhaps TRBD1 (6 bases). Trimming took off 6 bases at V and 2 bases at J, with 13 bases between the two ends. The germline gives CDR1 MNHNS, CDR2 SASEGT. The CDR3 contains 14 residues.

The table lists this clonotype with many counts. The chain links TRBV5-1 to TRBJ2-2, with D possibly being TRBD1 (6 bases). V was trimmed by 4 bases and J by 6 bases, leaving 13 bases between them. The V gene's germline CDR1 is SGHRS and CDR2 YFSETQ. CDR3 size: 14 residues. In nucleotides, the CDR3 is TGCGCCAGCAGCAGATTACAGGGAGCCGGGGAGCTGTTTTTT. Residues: CASSRLQGAGELFF.

The sample holds many counts of this clonotype. The V and J genes are TRBV5-1 and TRBJ2-3; 8 bases are a match to TRBD1. CDR3 length equals 15 residues. Trimming took 6 bases from V and 0 from J; bases not matched to a gene: 6. Germline V CDR1 and CDR2: SGHRS, YFSETQ. The CDR3 protein is CASTRTGRSTDTQYF. In DNA, the CDR3 is TGCGCCAGCACCCGGACAGGGCGTAGCACAGATACGCAGTATTTT. The whole variable domain, remainder taken from reference TRBV5-1 and TRBJ2-3, is KAGVTQTPRYLIKTRGQQVTLSCSPISGHRSVSWYQQTPGQGLQFLFEYFSETQRNKGNFPGRFSGRQFSNSRSEMNVSTLELGDSALYLCASTRTGRSTDTQYFGPGTRLTVL.